The clone carrying this T cell receptor (beta chain) came up once. The data were obtained in a study of blood T cell repertoires in COVID-19. Study overall: Whether acute or convalescent, the COVID-19 samples came from the United States, Italy and Spain.

Trimming removed 5 bases from V and 0 bases from J, with 14 bases in between. From germline, CDR1 is SEHNR and CDR2 FQNEAQ (reference sequence). The length of the CDR3 is 17 residues. The table came from immunoSEQ multiplex PCR; TCRdb's copy has only in-frame clones and leaves some out. Of about 170,000 clones detected, approximately 87% appear once; the ten largest clones hold approximately 4.4%. The sequence was collected from a woman between 50 and 59 years old who had recovered from COVID-19. This chain connects TRBV7-9 to TRBJ2-6, with D maybe TRBD1 (7 bases). The material sequenced was PBMCs or T cells enriched from blood (not recorded which). CDR3 coding DNA: TGTGCCAGCAGCCGCGGGACAGCGAGCTCTGGGGCCAACGTCCTGACTTTC. Protein product: CASSRGTASSGANVLTF.